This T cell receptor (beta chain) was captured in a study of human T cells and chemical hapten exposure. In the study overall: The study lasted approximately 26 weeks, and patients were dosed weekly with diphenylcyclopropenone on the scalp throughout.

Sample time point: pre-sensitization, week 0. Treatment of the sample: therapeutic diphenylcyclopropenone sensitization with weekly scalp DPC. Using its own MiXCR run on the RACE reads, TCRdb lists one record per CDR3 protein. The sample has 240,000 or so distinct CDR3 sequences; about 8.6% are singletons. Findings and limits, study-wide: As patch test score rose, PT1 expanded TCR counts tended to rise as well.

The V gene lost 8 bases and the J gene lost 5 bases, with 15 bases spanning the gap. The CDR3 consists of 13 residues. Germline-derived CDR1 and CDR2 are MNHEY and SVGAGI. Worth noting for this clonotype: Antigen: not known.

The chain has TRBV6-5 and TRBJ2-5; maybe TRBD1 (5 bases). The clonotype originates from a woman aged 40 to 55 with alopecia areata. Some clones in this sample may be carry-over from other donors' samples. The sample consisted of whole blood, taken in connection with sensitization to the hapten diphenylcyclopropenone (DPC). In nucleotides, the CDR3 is TGTGCCAGCCAGGGTTCCGCGCGCGAGACCCAGTACTTC. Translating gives CASQGSARETQYF.